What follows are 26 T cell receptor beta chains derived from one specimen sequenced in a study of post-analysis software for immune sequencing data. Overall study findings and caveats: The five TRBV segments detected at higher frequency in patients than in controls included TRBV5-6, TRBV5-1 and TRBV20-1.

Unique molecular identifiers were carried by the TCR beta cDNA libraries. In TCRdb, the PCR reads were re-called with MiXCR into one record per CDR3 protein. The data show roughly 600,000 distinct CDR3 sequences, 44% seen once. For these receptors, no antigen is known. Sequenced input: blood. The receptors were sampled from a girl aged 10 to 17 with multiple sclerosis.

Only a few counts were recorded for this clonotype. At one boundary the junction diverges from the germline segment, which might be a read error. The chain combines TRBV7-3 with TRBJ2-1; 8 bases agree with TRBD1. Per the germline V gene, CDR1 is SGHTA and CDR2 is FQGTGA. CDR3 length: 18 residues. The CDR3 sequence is CVSSHTQTPTGVVNEQFF. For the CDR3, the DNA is TGTGTCAGCAGCCATACTCAAACCCCGACAGGGGTGGTAAATGAGCAGTTCTTC. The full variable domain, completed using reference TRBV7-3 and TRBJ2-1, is GAGVSQTPSNKVTEKGKYVELRCDPISGHTALYWYRQSLGQGPEFLIYFQGTGAADDSGLPNDRFFAVRPEGSVSTLKIQRTERGDSAVYLCVSSHTQTPTGVVNEQFFGPGTRLTVL.

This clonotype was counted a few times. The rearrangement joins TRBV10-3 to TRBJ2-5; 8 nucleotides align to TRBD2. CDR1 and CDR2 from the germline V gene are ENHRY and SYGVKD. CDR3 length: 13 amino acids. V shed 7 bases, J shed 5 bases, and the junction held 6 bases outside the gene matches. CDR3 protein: CAINSGREETQYF. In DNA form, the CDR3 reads TGTGCCATCAACAGCGGGAGAGAGGAGACCCAGTACTTC.

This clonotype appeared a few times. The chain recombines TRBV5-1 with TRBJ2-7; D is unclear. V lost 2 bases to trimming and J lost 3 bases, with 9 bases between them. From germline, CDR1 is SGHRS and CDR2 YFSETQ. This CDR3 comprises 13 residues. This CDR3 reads CASSLHVSYEQYF. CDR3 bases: TGCGCCAGCAGCTTACACGTCAGCTACGAGCAGTACTTC.

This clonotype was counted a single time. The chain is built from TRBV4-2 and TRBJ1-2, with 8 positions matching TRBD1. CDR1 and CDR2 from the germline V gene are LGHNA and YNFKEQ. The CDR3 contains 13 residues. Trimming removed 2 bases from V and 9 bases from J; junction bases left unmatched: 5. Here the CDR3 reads CASSQPDRGSYTF. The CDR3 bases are TGTGCCAGCAGCCAACCCGACAGGGGCAGCTACACCTTC.

The CDR3: CSARDLDLRTDTQYF. The DNA of the CDR3 is TGCAGTGCTAGAGATCTGGATTTAAGAACAGATACGCAGTATTTT. V usage is TRBV20-1 and J usage is TRBJ2-3; D is uncertain. There are 15 residues in the CDR3. V lost 0 bases and J 3 bases, leaving 13 bases between the germline ends. Per germline, CDR1 DFQATT and CDR2 SNEGSKA (reference sequence).

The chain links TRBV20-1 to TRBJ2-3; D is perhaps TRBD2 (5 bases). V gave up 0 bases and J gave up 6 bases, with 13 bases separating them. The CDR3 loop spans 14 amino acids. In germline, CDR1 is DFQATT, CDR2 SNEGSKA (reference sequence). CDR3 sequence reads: CSAREEGAQDTQYF. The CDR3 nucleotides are TGCAGTGCTAGAGAAGAGGGAGCACAGGATACGCAGTATTTT.

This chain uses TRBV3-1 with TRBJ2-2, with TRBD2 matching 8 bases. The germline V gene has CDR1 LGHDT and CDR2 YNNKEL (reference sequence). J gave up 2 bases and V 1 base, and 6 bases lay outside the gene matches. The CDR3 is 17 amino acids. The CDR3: CASSQVGAGVNTGELFF. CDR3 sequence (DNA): TGTGCCAGCAGCCAAGTTGGAGCGGGGGTAAACACCGGGGAGCTGTTTTTT.

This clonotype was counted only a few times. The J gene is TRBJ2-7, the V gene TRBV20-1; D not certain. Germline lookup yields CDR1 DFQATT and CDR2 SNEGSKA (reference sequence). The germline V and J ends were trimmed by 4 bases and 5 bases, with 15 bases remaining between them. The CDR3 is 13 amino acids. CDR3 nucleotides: TGCAGTGCTAAGGAGCCTGATTGGAACGAGCAGTACTTC. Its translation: CSAKEPDWNEQYF.

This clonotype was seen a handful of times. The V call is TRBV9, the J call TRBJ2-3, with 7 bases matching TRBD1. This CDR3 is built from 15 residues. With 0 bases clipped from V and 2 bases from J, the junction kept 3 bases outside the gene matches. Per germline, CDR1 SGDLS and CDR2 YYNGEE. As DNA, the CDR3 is TGTGCCAGCAGCGTAGAGGGGGCCCACACAGATACGCAGTATTTT. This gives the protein CASSVEGAHTDTQYF.

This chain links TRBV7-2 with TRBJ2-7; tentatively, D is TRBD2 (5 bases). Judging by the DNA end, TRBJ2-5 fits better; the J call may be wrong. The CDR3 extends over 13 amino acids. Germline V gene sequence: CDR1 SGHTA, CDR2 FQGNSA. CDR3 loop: CASTWSGRETQYF. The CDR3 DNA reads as TGTGCCAGCACCTGGTCGGGGAGAGAGACCCAGTACTTC.

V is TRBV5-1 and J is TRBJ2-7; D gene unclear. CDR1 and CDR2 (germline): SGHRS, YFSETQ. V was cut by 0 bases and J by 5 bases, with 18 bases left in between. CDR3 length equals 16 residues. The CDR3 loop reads CASSLEVTGRADEQYF. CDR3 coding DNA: TGCGCCAGCAGCTTGGAGGTCACGGGTAGGGCCGACGAGCAGTACTTC.

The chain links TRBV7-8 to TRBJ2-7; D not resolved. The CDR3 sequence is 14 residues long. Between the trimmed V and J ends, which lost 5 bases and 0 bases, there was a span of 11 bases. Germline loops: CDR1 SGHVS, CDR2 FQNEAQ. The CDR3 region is CASSTEPGSYEQYF. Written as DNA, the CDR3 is TGTGCCAGCAGCACCGAACCCGGCTCCTACGAGCAGTACTTC.

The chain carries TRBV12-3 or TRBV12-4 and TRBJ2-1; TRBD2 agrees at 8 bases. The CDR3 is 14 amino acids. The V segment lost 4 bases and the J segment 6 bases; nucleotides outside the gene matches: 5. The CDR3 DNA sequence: TGTGCCAGCAGTTCGCCCGGGACTAGCAATGAGCAGTTCTTC. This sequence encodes CASSSPGTSNEQFF.

The CDR3, as DNA: TGCGCCAGCAGCTTGGATCCAGGGGGTATCAATCAGCCCCAGCATTTT. Protein: CASSLDPGGINQPQHF. J is TRBJ1-5 and V is TRBV5-1, with 7 positions matching TRBD1. J was trimmed by 3 bases and V by 0 bases; bases with no gene match: 6. CDR1 is SGHRS, CDR2 YFSETQ, per germline. The CDR3 is 16 residues long.

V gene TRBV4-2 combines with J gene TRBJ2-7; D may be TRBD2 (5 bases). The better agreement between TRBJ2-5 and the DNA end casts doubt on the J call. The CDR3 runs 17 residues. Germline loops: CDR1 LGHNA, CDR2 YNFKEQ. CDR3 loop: CASSQITSGFLVETQYF. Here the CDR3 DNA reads TGTGCCAGCAGCCAAATCACTTCGGGGTTCCTTGTGGAGACCCAGTACTTC.

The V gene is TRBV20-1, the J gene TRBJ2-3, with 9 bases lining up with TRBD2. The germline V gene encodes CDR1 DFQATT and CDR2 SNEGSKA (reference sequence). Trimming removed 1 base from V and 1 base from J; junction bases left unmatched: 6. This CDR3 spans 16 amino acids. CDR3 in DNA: TGCAGTGCTAGAGGATTAGCGGGGGCCCGCACAGATACGCAGTATTTT. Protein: CSARGLAGARTDTQYF.

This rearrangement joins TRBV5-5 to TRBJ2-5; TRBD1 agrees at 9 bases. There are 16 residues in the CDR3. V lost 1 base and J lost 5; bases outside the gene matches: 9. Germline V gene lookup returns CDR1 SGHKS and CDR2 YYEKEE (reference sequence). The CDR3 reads CASSLRVGQGTETQYF. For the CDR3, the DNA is TGTGCCAGCAGCTTGAGGGTGGGACAGGGAACGGAGACCCAGTACTTC.

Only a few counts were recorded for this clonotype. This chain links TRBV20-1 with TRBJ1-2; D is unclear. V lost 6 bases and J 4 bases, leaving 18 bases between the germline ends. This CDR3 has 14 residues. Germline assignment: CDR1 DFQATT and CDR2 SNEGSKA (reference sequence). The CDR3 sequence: CSATSPGRIYGYTF. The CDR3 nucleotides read TGCAGTGCCACTTCACCGGGGAGAATCTATGGCTACACCTTC.

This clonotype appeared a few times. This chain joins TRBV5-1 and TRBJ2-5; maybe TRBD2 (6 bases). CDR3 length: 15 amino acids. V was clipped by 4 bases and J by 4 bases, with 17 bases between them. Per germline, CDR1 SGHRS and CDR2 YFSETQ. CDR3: CASSPWSGQGETQYF. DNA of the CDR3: TGCGCCAGCAGCCCCTGGAGCGGGCAGGGAGAGACCCAGTACTTC.

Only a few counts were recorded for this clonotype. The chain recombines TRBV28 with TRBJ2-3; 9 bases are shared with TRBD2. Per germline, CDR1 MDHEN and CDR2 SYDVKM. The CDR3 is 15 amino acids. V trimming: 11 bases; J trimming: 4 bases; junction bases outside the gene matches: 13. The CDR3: CAPQNGREGPDTQYF. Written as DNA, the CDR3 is TGTGCCCCCCAAAATGGGCGGGAGGGCCCAGATACGCAGTATTTT.

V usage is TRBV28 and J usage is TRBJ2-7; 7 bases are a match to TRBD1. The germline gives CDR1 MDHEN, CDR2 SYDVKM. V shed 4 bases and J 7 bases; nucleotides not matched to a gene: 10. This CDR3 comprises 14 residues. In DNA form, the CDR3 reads TGTGCCAGCAGTTCCTCCTCCGGGACAGATGAGCAGTACTTC. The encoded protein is CASSSSSGTDEQYF. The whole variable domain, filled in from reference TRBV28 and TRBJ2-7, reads DVKVTQSSRYLVKRTGEKVFLECVQDMDHENMFWYRQDPGLGLRLIYFSYDVKMKEKGDIPEGYSVSREKKERFSLILESASTNQTSMYLCASSSSSGTDEQYFGPGTRLTVT.

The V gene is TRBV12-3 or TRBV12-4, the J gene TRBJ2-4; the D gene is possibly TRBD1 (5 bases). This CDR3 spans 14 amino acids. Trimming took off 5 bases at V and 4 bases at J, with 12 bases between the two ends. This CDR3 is CASSPRQQKNIQYF. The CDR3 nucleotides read TGTGCCAGCAGTCCACGACAGCAAAAAAACATTCAGTACTTC.

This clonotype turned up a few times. This CDR3 reads CASSPLTGGKGEAFF. The CDR3 nucleotides read TGTGCCAGCAGCCCCTTAACGGGGGGCAAAGGGGAAGCTTTCTTT. The genes are TRBV7-2 and TRBJ1-1, with D possibly matching TRBD1 (6 bases). V was cut by 5 bases and J by 8 bases, with 21 bases left in between. CDR3 length: 15 amino acids. The germline gives CDR1 SGHTA, CDR2 FQGNSA.

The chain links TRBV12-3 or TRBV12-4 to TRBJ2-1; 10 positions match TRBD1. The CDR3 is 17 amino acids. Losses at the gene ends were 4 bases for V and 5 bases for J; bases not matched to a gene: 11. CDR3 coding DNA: TGTGCCAGCAGTTACCCAGGGACAGGGGTTCTCAACAATGAGCAGTTCTTC. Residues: CASSYPGTGVLNNEQFF.

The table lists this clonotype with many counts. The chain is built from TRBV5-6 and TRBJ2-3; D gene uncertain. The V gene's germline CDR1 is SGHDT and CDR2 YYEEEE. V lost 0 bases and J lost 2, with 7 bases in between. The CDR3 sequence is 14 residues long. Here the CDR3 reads CASSLGTVTDTQYF. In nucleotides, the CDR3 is TGTGCCAGCAGCTTGGGCACGGTCACAGATACGCAGTATTTT.

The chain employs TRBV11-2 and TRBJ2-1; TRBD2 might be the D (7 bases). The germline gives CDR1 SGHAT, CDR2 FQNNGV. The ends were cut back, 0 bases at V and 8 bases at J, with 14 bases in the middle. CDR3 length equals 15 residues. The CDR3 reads CASSLDLGGGDEQFF. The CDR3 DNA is TGTGCCAGCAGCTTAGATCTAGGAGGGGGGGATGAGCAGTTCTTC. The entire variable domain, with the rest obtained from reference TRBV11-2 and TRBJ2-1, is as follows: EAGVAQSPRYKIIEKRQSVAFWCNPISGHATLYWYQQILGQGPKLLIQFQNNGVVDDSQLPKDRFSAERLKGVDSTLKIQPAKLEDSAVYLCASSLDLGGGDEQFFGPGTRLTVL.